The sequence of this T cell receptor beta chain was determined in a study of CD8+ T cells in alopecia areata. Trimming pared 1 base from V and 5 bases from J, leaving 13 bases between. CDR3 length: 16 amino acids. Germline V gene sequence: CDR1 SGHKS, CDR2 YYEKEE (reference sequence). Following RNA extraction, reverse transcription yielded cDNA that acted as the sequencing template. The table came from immunoSEQ multiplex PCR; TCRdb's copy has only in-frame clones and leaves some out. The sample records fewer than 250,000 clones, under 80% being singletons. This sample's treatment: oral pan-JAK inhibitor, 5-10 mg twice daily.

The chain couples TRBV5-5 to TRBJ1-6; the D gene is possibly TRBD1 (5 bases). This receptor was identified in a human donor with alopecia areata. The source was CD4+ T cells sorted from blood, collected at approximately week 49, from a patient treated with tofacitinib. The CDR3 sequence: CASSLTGPENNSPLHF. The DNA of the CDR3 is TGTGCCAGCAGCTTGACAGGCCCAGAAAATAATTCACCCCTCCACTTT.